This T cell receptor beta chain came from a study of circulating CD8 cells and anti-PD-1 response in melanoma. Study outcomes and limitations: No tumor material was available, so peptide assays assessed reactivity. Under 8% of TRB clonotypes were shared between subsets at M1.

Sorting of live CD3+CD8+TCRalphabeta+ cells by PD-1 and/or TIGIT gave four subsets. Per germline, CDR1 KGHDR and CDR2 SFDVKD. V lost 5 bases to trimming and J lost 9 bases, with 25 bases between them. The CDR3 spans 17 residues. Using roughly 15 ng of total RNA, TCR libraries were made with the QIAseq Immune Repertoire TCR panel. Via MiXCR, TCRdb re-called the reads, giving one row per CDR3 protein. The sample consists of some 140 distinct CDR3 sequences, roughly 6% of them appearing once. This clonotype was detected only a few times. No antigen is known for it. Sequences were derived from CD8+ T cells from PBMCs, sampled at baseline or after one month of anti-PD-1 therapy (not recorded which). The rearrangement uses TRBV24-1 and TRBJ2-1; D might be TRBD1 or TRBD2, each matching 7 bases. The sequence was obtained from a human donor with melanoma. CDR3: CATSGLPPSRGGVEQFF. DNA of the CDR3: TGTGCCACCAGTGGTCTACCTCCTAGCAGGGGGGGTGTTGAGCAGTTCTTC.